The clone carrying this TCR beta chain occurred once. Clones were read by immunoSEQ multiplex PCR, and TCRdb kept only the in-frame ones, dropping some. Of around 180,000 clones listed, almost 95% are singletons. CDR1 is MNHNY, CDR2 SVGAGI, per germline (reference sequence). The germline V and J ends were trimmed by 5 bases and 4 bases, with 12 bases remaining between them. The CDR3 covers 15 residues. These data originate in a study of T cell responses to AZD1222 COVID-19 vaccine. This sample comprised peripheral blood, obtained on day 0 of AZD1222 vaccination. This TCR was recovered from an adult in good health. This rearrangement joins TRBV6-6 to TRBJ1-6; D is uncertain. This CDR3 reads CASSVRGPYNSPLHF. As DNA, the CDR3 is TGTGCCAGCAGTGTTAGAGGGCCTTATAATTCACCCCTCCACTTT.